A single sample gave rise to the 4 T cell receptor beta chains below, sequenced in a study of graft-versus-host responses after intestinal transplantation. Produced via immunoSEQ multiplex PCR; TCRdb's table is partial and in-frame only. The repertoire holds approximately 82,000 clones, over 85% seen once, with less than 1.5% in the top ten. No cognate antigen is known for these TCRs. This specimen was unstimulated CD8+ T cells sorted from spleen or lymph node cells, taken before transplant. These receptors all come from a human donor who was the organ donor for an intestinal transplant.

A word on this clone: Other DNA sequences in the sample encode the same CDR3. The V gene is TRBV27, the J gene TRBJ2-7; D is unresolved. CDR1 is MNHEY, CDR2 SMNVEV, per germline (reference sequence). The V end was cut by 0 bases, the J end by 0 bases, with 6 bases between. CDR3 size: 14 residues. As DNA, the CDR3 is TGTGCCAGCAGTTTATCGGGCTCCTCCTACGAGCAGTACTTC. Translation: CASSLSGSSYEQYF.

This clone showed up just once. V usage is TRBV18 and J usage is TRBJ2-1; the match to TRBD1 covers 9 bases. The CDR3 spans 14 residues. V dropped 6 bases and J dropped 7; count of bases not matched to a gene: 7. CDR1 is KGHSH, CDR2 LQKENI, per germline. The CDR3 loop is CASSGDRDLNEQFF. The CDR3, as DNA: TGTGCCAGCTCCGGGGACAGGGACTTAAATGAGCAGTTCTTC.

This chain connects TRBV21-1 to TRBJ2-7; the table's D call TRBD1 went unverified against the DNA. TRBV21-1 is deemed a pseudogene. CDR3 length: 17 residues. This CDR3 reads CASSKGGLLVTAYEQYF. CDR3 bases: TGTGCCAGCAGCAAAGGGGGGCTTTTGGTCACCGCCTACGAGCAGTACTTC.

The gene calls are TRBV5-4 and TRBJ2-2, with TRBD2 matching over 11 bases. This CDR3 has 17 residues. J was trimmed by 4 bases and V by 3 bases; bases with no gene match: 8. The germline gives CDR1 SGHNT, CDR2 YYREEE (reference sequence). CDR3 nucleotides: TGTGCCAGCAGCTGGGCTACTAGCGGGAGCTCCACCGGGGAGCTGTTTTTT. It codes for CASSWATSGSSTGELFF.